A selection of T cell receptor beta chains follows, all from one sample in a study of blood T cell repertoires in COVID-19. Sequencing used immunoSEQ multiplex PCR; TCRdb keeps in-frame clones, though not all of them. The sample holds approximately 130,000 clones, 77% seen once. Input material: peripheral blood. These receptors were obtained from a man older than 75 with acute or convalescent COVID-19. Both conserved end residues are part of each CDR3. D genes are given only for firm matches. Clone size is stated in some rows and not others, as once, few, many or a class when expanded.

v_call: TRBV19; d_call: TRBD1; j_call: TRBJ1-2; clone_size: .; cdr3_nt: TGTGCCAGTAGTAGGGACAGGGGATACTATGGCTACACCTTC; cdr3_aa: CASSRDRGYYGYTF
v_call: TRBV15; d_call: .; j_call: TRBJ1-5; clone_size: many; cdr3_nt: TGTGCCACCAGCAGAGATGTCCAGGGCGGGAGCCAGCCCCAGCATTTT; cdr3_aa: CATSRDVQGGSQPQHF
v_call: TRBV7-2; d_call: TRBD2; j_call: TRBJ2-1; clone_size: .; cdr3_nt: TGTGCCAGCAGCTGGACTAGCGGGGGGAATGAGCAGTTCTTC; cdr3_aa: CASSWTSGGNEQFF
v_call: TRBV19; d_call: .; j_call: TRBJ2-2; clone_size: few; cdr3_nt: TGTGCCAGTAGTAGGAGGGAAAGGGCCGGGGAGCTGTTTTTT; cdr3_aa: CASSRRERAGELFF
v_call: TRBV5-1; d_call: .; j_call: TRBJ2-2; clone_size: .; cdr3_nt: TGCGCCAGCAGCCTTACTACTGGGGAGCTGTTTTTT; cdr3_aa: CASSLTTGELFF
v_call: TRBV2; d_call: .; j_call: TRBJ2-7; clone_size: .; cdr3_nt: TGTGCCAGCAGAGGGACTCGGAAGGGGGCAGGCGAGCAGTACTTC; cdr3_aa: CASRGTRKGAGEQYF
v_call: TRBV5-5; d_call: .; j_call: TRBJ1-1; clone_size: .; cdr3_nt: TGTGCCAGCAGCACCGAGGGGCGGGGGATCACTGAAGCTTTCTTT; cdr3_aa: CASSTEGRGITEAFF
v_call: TRBV15; d_call: .; j_call: TRBJ1-1; clone_size: .; cdr3_nt: TGTGCCACCAGCAGAGTGCGGGACACTGAAGCTTTCTTT; cdr3_aa: CATSRVRDTEAFF
v_call: TRBV7-2; d_call: .; j_call: TRBJ1-5; clone_size: .; cdr3_nt: TGTGCCAGCGCCGGGTCAGGGACTCTGCCCCAGCATTTT; cdr3_aa: CASAGSGTLPQHF
v_call: TRBV2; d_call: TRBD2; j_call: TRBJ2-5; clone_size: .; cdr3_nt: TGTGCCAGCAGGCGTTACGGGGGGGACCAAGAGACCCAGTACTTC; cdr3_aa: CASRRYGGDQETQYF
v_call: TRBV24-1; d_call: .; j_call: TRBJ2-3; clone_size: .; cdr3_nt: TGTGCCACCAGTGGACAGTACACAGATACGCAGTATTTT; cdr3_aa: CATSGQYTDTQYF
v_call: TRBV4-2; d_call: TRBD1; j_call: TRBJ2-5; clone_size: .; cdr3_nt: TGTGCCAGCAGCCAATGGGTCAGGGGGCAAGAGACCCAGTACTTC; cdr3_aa: CASSQWVRGQETQYF
v_call: TRBV7-6; d_call: .; j_call: TRBJ2-3; clone_size: .; cdr3_nt: TGTGCCAGCAGCTTAGGGGAGCTGGCCGTAGATACGCAGTATTTT; cdr3_aa: CASSLGELAVDTQYF
v_call: TRBV6-5; d_call: TRBD1; j_call: TRBJ1-6; clone_size: .; cdr3_nt: TGTGCCAGCAGCTTGGGACAGGGGGGTTCACCCCTCCACTTT; cdr3_aa: CASSLGQGGSPLHF
v_call: TRBV18; d_call: .; j_call: TRBJ2-7; clone_size: .; cdr3_nt: TGTGCCAGCTCACCAACAGGGATGAGCTCCTACGAGCAGTACTTC; cdr3_aa: CASSPTGMSSYEQYF
v_call: TRBV7-4; d_call: TRBD1; j_call: TRBJ2-7; clone_size: few; cdr3_nt: TGTGCCAGCAGCTTTGGGGCCAGGGGGAACTCCTACGAGCAGTACTTC; cdr3_aa: CASSFGARGNSYEQYF
v_call: TRBV6-5; d_call: TRBD1; j_call: TRBJ2-7; clone_size: .; cdr3_nt: TGTGCCAGCAGATTTCGGGGACAGGTTTACTTC; cdr3_aa: CASRFRGQVYF
v_call: TRBV2; d_call: TRBD2; j_call: TRBJ2-1; clone_size: .; cdr3_nt: TGTGCCAGCCGGGGGGCGGGGGGAAGCACGGAGCAGTTCTTC; cdr3_aa: CASRGAGGSTEQFF
v_call: TRBV29-1; d_call: .; j_call: TRBJ1-1; clone_size: .; cdr3_nt: TGCAGCGTTCCCCAGGGCAGTTCGAACACTGAAGCTTTCTTT; cdr3_aa: CSVPQGSSNTEAFF
v_call: TRBV19; d_call: .; j_call: TRBJ2-5; clone_size: few; cdr3_nt: TGTGCCAGTAGCCAATCACCCACTCAAGAGACCCAGTACTTC; cdr3_aa: CASSQSPTQETQYF
v_call: TRBV10-3; d_call: TRBD1; j_call: TRBJ1-1; clone_size: .; cdr3_nt: TGTGCCATCAGAAGCAGGGGGATGAACACTGAAGCTTTCTTT; cdr3_aa: CAIRSRGMNTEAFF
v_call: TRBV29-1; d_call: TRBD1; j_call: TRBJ2-3; clone_size: few; cdr3_nt: TGCAGCGTCGCCGGACAGGGGGCTAGCACAGATACGCAGTATTTT; cdr3_aa: CSVAGQGASTDTQYF
v_call: TRBV5-4; d_call: TRBD2; j_call: TRBJ2-1; clone_size: .; cdr3_nt: TGTGCCAGCAGCCCGCGGGGGGTCGGTGGTGAGCAGTTCTTC; cdr3_aa: CASSPRGVGGEQFF
v_call: TRBV6-5; d_call: TRBD2; j_call: TRBJ2-5; clone_size: .; cdr3_nt: TGTGCCAGCAGTTACAGGCTAGCGGGGTCGGAGACCCAGTACTTC; cdr3_aa: CASSYRLAGSETQYF
v_call: TRBV4-1; d_call: .; j_call: TRBJ1-1; clone_size: once; cdr3_nt: TGCGCCAGCAGCCCGATCCTACCGAACACTGAAGCTTTCTTT; cdr3_aa: CASSPILPNTEAFF
v_call: TRBV3-1/TRBV3-2; d_call: .; j_call: TRBJ1-2; clone_size: .; cdr3_nt: TGTGCCAGCAGCCAAGGCGGGGGAGGCGGCTACACCTTC; cdr3_aa: CASSQGGGGGYTF
v_call: TRBV7-2; d_call: .; j_call: TRBJ2-7; clone_size: .; cdr3_nt: TGTGCCAGCAGCTTACCCCAGGGGTCTTGGAGCGAGCAGTACTTC; cdr3_aa: CASSLPQGSWSEQYF
v_call: TRBV2; d_call: TRBD1; j_call: TRBJ2-3; clone_size: .; cdr3_nt: TGTGCCAGCAGTGCCAGCGACAGGGGACCAAGCACAGATACGCAGTATTTT; cdr3_aa: CASSASDRGPSTDTQYF
v_call: TRBV19; d_call: TRBD1; j_call: TRBJ2-7; clone_size: .; cdr3_nt: TGTGCCAGTAGCCCGGCAGGGGGCGTTTACGAGCAGTACTTC; cdr3_aa: CASSPAGGVYEQYF
v_call: TRBV5-1; d_call: .; j_call: TRBJ1-6; clone_size: .; cdr3_nt: TGCGCCAGCAGCTTGGCCTGGTTAGATTCACCCCTCCACTTT; cdr3_aa: CASSLAWLDSPLHF
v_call: TRBV7-9; d_call: TRBD1; j_call: TRBJ1-2; clone_size: few; cdr3_nt: TGTGCCAGCAGCTTACTGACAGGGGGCGGCTACACCTTC; cdr3_aa: CASSLLTGGGYTF
v_call: TRBV5-4; d_call: .; j_call: TRBJ2-5; clone_size: once; cdr3_nt: TGTGCCAGCAGCTTGGCACGGGAAGAGACCCAGTACTTC; cdr3_aa: CASSLAREETQYF
v_call: TRBV4-2; d_call: TRBD1; j_call: TRBJ1-4; clone_size: .; cdr3_nt: TGTGCCAGCAGCCAAGCTGGACAGGGACCTAATGAAAAACTGTTTTTT; cdr3_aa: CASSQAGQGPNEKLFF
v_call: TRBV9; d_call: TRBD2; j_call: TRBJ2-2; clone_size: .; cdr3_nt: TGTGCCAGCAGTACCGGGGGGAGGCTAACCGGGGAGCTGTTTTTT; cdr3_aa: CASSTGGRLTGELFF
v_call: TRBV19; d_call: .; j_call: TRBJ1-1; clone_size: .; cdr3_nt: TGTGCCAGTAGTATACTCCTGACAGTGAACACTGAAGCTTTCTTT; cdr3_aa: CASSILLTVNTEAFF
v_call: TRBV2; d_call: .; j_call: TRBJ2-6; clone_size: .; cdr3_nt: TGTGCCAGCAAAAGCAGGCCAGGGAAGGTGGACGGGGCCAACGTCCTGACTTTC; cdr3_aa: CASKSRPGKVDGANVLTF
v_call: TRBV18; d_call: .; j_call: TRBJ2-2; clone_size: .; cdr3_nt: TGTGCCAGCTCACCACCCGTGAGGTTTACCGGGGAGCTGTTTTTT; cdr3_aa: CASSPPVRFTGELFF
v_call: TRBV7-9; d_call: TRBD1; j_call: TRBJ1-2; clone_size: .; cdr3_nt: TGTGCCAGCAGCCGGAGGTGGGACAGCGGTCTTACTAACTATGGCTACACCTTC; cdr3_aa: CASSRRWDSGLTNYGYTF
v_call: TRBV3-1/TRBV3-2; d_call: .; j_call: TRBJ1-2; clone_size: .; cdr3_nt: TGTGCCAGCAGCCAAGGGGGGGGGAACTATGGCTACACCTTC; cdr3_aa: CASSQGGGNYGYTF
v_call: TRBV15; d_call: TRBD1; j_call: TRBJ2-3; clone_size: .; cdr3_nt: TGTGCCACCAGCAGAGGGACAGGGGGCACAGATACGCAGTATTTT; cdr3_aa: CATSRGTGGTDTQYF
v_call: TRBV10-2; d_call: .; j_call: TRBJ1-2; clone_size: .; cdr3_nt: TGCGCCAGCAGTGAGTATCGGGACACAGTCTATGGCTACACCTTC; cdr3_aa: CASSEYRDTVYGYTF
v_call: TRBV7-9; d_call: .; j_call: TRBJ1-6; clone_size: once; cdr3_nt: TGTGCCAGCAGCTTAGGGCAGGGGTATAATTCACCCCTCCACTTT; cdr3_aa: CASSLGQGYNSPLHF
v_call: TRBV19; d_call: TRBD1; j_call: TRBJ2-1; clone_size: many; cdr3_nt: TGTGCCTGTATTGGGGCAGGGGGAAGTCACAATGAGCAGTTCTTC; cdr3_aa: CACIGAGGSHNEQFF
v_call: TRBV28; d_call: TRBD1; j_call: TRBJ2-1; clone_size: few; cdr3_nt: TGTGCCAGCAGTCCCCTCACCCTAACAGGGGATGATGAGCAGTTCTTC; cdr3_aa: CASSPLTLTGDDEQFF
v_call: TRBV5-4; d_call: TRBD2; j_call: TRBJ2-1; clone_size: .; cdr3_nt: TGTGCCAGCAGCATACTAGCGGGGGGTCACAATGAGCAGTTCTTC; cdr3_aa: CASSILAGGHNEQFF
v_call: TRBV4-1; d_call: .; j_call: TRBJ1-1; clone_size: .; cdr3_nt: TGCGCCAGCAGGCCTCCGGGGTTAGGGAGGTACACTGAAGCTTTCTTT; cdr3_aa: CASRPPGLGRYTEAFF
v_call: TRBV10-3; d_call: .; j_call: TRBJ1-3; clone_size: .; cdr3_nt: TGTGCCATCAGGCCCGGGGGGAACTCTGGAAACACCATATATTTT; cdr3_aa: CAIRPGGNSGNTIYF
v_call: TRBV11-1; d_call: TRBD1; j_call: TRBJ2-7; clone_size: .; cdr3_nt: TGTGCCAGCAGCTTAGGGACAGGGGGCTACGAGCAGTACTTC; cdr3_aa: CASSLGTGGYEQYF
v_call: TRBV28; d_call: TRBD1; j_call: TRBJ2-1; clone_size: .; cdr3_nt: TGTGCCAGCAGTTCTGGGACAGTCTATGGTGAGCAGTTCTTC; cdr3_aa: CASSSGTVYGEQFF
v_call: TRBV25-1; d_call: .; j_call: TRBJ1-2; clone_size: .; cdr3_nt: TGTGCCAGCAGTGAATCTGGGACATTTGGCGGCTACACCTTC; cdr3_aa: CASSESGTFGGYTF
v_call: TRBV5-8; d_call: .; j_call: TRBJ1-2; clone_size: few; cdr3_nt: TGTGCCAGCAGCTTGGACAGGGAGAGTCACACCTTC; cdr3_aa: CASSLDRESHTF
v_call: TRBV27; d_call: TRBD2; j_call: TRBJ2-7; clone_size: .; cdr3_nt: TGTGCCAGCAGTTTACGAGCGGGACCATACGAGCAGTACTTC; cdr3_aa: CASSLRAGPYEQYF
v_call: TRBV3-1/TRBV3-2; d_call: .; j_call: TRBJ1-4; clone_size: .; cdr3_nt: TGTGCCAGCAGCACAGTGCCGTCATCCCTCTTCGAAAAACTGTTTTTT; cdr3_aa: CASSTVPSSLFEKLFF
v_call: TRBV10-3; d_call: TRBD1; j_call: TRBJ1-1; clone_size: .; cdr3_nt: TGTGCCATCACCCCGAGCCGGACAGGGGTGGACACTGAAGCTTTCTTT; cdr3_aa: CAITPSRTGVDTEAFF
v_call: TRBV3-1/TRBV3-2; d_call: .; j_call: TRBJ1-1; clone_size: few; cdr3_nt: TGTGCCAGCAGCCCCGGAGCAGGGACTGAAGCTTTCTTT; cdr3_aa: CASSPGAGTEAFF
v_call: TRBV24-1; d_call: TRBD1; j_call: TRBJ1-6; clone_size: .; cdr3_nt: TGTGCCACCAGTGACCCTTTACAGGGGGCAGGGAATTCACCCCTCCACTTT; cdr3_aa: CATSDPLQGAGNSPLHF
v_call: TRBV5-4; d_call: TRBD1; j_call: TRBJ1-2; clone_size: few; cdr3_nt: TGTGCCAGCAGCAAGACAGGGGGCACAGAAGGCTACACCTTC; cdr3_aa: CASSKTGGTEGYTF
v_call: TRBV5-1; d_call: .; j_call: TRBJ2-7; clone_size: .; cdr3_nt: TGCGCCAGCAGCCATTCCTACGAGCAGTACTTC; cdr3_aa: CASSHSYEQYF
v_call: TRBV5-4; d_call: TRBD2; j_call: TRBJ2-5; clone_size: .; cdr3_nt: TGTGCCAGCCACGAGCGGAGCGGGGGGTCAAGAACCCAGTACTTC; cdr3_aa: CASHERSGGSRTQYF
v_call: TRBV5-8; d_call: .; j_call: TRBJ1-3; clone_size: .; cdr3_nt: TGTGCCAGCAGCTTGGGTCCAGGAGGTACTGGAAACACCATATATTTT; cdr3_aa: CASSLGPGGTGNTIYF